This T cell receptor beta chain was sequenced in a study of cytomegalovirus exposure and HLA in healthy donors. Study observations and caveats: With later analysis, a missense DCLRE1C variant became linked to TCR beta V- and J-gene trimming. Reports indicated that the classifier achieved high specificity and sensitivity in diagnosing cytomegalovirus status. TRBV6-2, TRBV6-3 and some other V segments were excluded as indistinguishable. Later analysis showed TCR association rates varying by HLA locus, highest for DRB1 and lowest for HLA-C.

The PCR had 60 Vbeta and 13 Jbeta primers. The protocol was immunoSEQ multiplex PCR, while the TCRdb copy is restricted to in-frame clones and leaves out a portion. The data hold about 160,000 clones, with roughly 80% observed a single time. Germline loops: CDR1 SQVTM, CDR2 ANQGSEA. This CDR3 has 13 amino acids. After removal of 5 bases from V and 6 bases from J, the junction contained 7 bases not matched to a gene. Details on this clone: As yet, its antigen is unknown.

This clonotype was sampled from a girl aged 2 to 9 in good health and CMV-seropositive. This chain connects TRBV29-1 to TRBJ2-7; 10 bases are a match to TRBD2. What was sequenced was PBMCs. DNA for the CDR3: TGCAGCGTTTCTAGCGGGAGTTGGCCCGAGCAGTACTTC. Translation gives CSVSSGSWPEQYF.